A single sample is the source of the 18 T cell receptor beta chains below, sequenced in a study of cytomegalovirus exposure and HLA in healthy donors. PCR employed 60 Vbeta and 13 Jbeta primers. Sequencing was performed with immunoSEQ multiplex PCR; in TCRdb, only in-frame clones are kept and a portion is missing. Here the sample spans some 170,000 clones, 75% being singletons. The specimen sequenced was PBMCs. Receptors were obtained from a male donor in good health and CMV-seronegative.

This clone was picked up one time. The chain couples TRBV28 to TRBJ1-1; TRBD1 is a possible D gene (6 bases). Per the germline V gene, CDR1 is MDHEN and CDR2 is SYDVKM. The ends were cut back, 5 bases at V and 0 bases at J, with 13 bases in the middle. This CDR3 is 15 amino acids long. The CDR3 sequence is CASSTPGVMNTEAFF. The CDR3 nucleotides read TGTGCCAGCAGTACCCCAGGGGTTATGAACACTGAAGCTTTCTTT.

This clone appeared a few times. The chain recombines TRBV28 with TRBJ2-2; 10 nucleotides align to TRBD1. CDR3 length: 16 residues. The V gene end was trimmed by 3 bases and the J gene end by 6 bases; junction bases not matched to a gene: 7. Germline CDR1 reads MDHEN; CDR2 reads SYDVKM. CDR3 region: CASSLSGQGQAGELFF. CDR3 coding DNA: TGTGCCAGCAGTTTGTCGGGACAGGGGCAAGCCGGGGAGCTGTTTTTT.

V and J are TRBV9 and TRBJ1-3; D may be TRBD1 (5 bases). The CDR3 loop spans 13 amino acids. The V gene's germline CDR1 is SGDLS and CDR2 YYNGEE. Trimming shortened V by 4 bases and J by 6 bases, and 11 bases separated the two germline ends. In nucleotides, the CDR3 is TGTGCCAGCAGCTCATGGGGGGAAAACACCATATATTTT. Translated: CASSSWGENTIYF. Based on the CDR3 plus reference TRBV9 and TRBJ1-3, the full variable domain is DSGVTQTPKHLITATGQRVTLRCSPRSGDLSVYWYQQSLDQGLQFLIQYYNGEERAKGNILERFSAQQFPDLHSELNLSSLELGDSALYFCASSSWGENTIYFGEGSWLTVV.

This clone was observed a handful of times. The identical CDR3 is also encoded by other nucleotide sequences in the sample. The chain combines TRBV19 with TRBJ1-5; the D gene is possibly TRBD1 (6 bases). The CDR3 contains 15 residues. The ends were cut back, 3 bases at V and 0 bases at J, with 9 bases in the middle. From germline, CDR1 is LNHDA and CDR2 SQIVND (reference sequence). CDR3 in DNA: TGTGCCAGTAGTATGAGGGGGTCTAGCAATCAGCCCCAGCATTTT. Protein: CASSMRGSSNQPQHF.

J is TRBJ2-1 and V is TRBV9; TRBD2 matches at 10 bases. The CDR3 consists of 16 residues. J gave up 8 bases and V 1 base, and 9 bases lay outside the gene matches. Per the germline V gene, CDR1 is SGDLS and CDR2 is YYNGEE. The CDR3 loop is CASSVPLAGVLDEQFF. CDR3 in DNA: TGTGCCAGCAGCGTACCCCTAGCGGGAGTGTTGGATGAGCAGTTCTTC.

The chain carries TRBV19 and TRBJ2-1; D might be TRBD2 (5 bases). V dropped 5 bases and J dropped 3 bases, with 17 bases sitting between them. This CDR3 spans 16 amino acids. Germline loops: CDR1 LNHDA, CDR2 SQIVND (reference sequence). The CDR3 DNA reads TGTGCCAGTAGTCCGGGTTCCCGAGGGCTCTACAATGAGCAGTTCTTC. Residues: CASSPGSRGLYNEQFF.

The rearrangement links TRBV29-1 to TRBJ1-5; possibly TRBD1 for D (5 bases). The CDR3 contains 12 residues. The V end was cut by 6 bases, the J end by 5 bases, with 11 bases between. Germline V CDR1 and CDR2: SQVTM, ANQGSEA. CDR3 sequence reads: CSVKQADQPQHF. CDR3 in DNA: TGCAGCGTGAAACAGGCCGATCAGCCCCAGCATTTT.

The V call is TRBV15, the J call TRBJ1-2; the match to TRBD1 covers 9 bases. V lost 2 bases, J lost 8 bases, and 9 bases stayed unmatched. CDR1 and CDR2 from the germline V gene are LNHNV and YYDKDF (reference sequence). The CDR3 totals 15 residues. CDR3 amino acids: CATSRQGQGLVGYTF. CDR3 nucleotide sequence: TGTGCCACCAGCAGACAGGGACAGGGCCTTGTGGGCTACACCTTC.

The rearrangement uses TRBV7-8 and TRBJ1-2; a possible D gene is TRBD1 (5 bases). Deletions cut 1 base from V and 7 bases from J, with 16 bases between. Germline CDR1 and CDR2: SGHVS and FQNEAQ. The CDR3 has 15 residues. This chain's CDR3 is CASSLVLGQNSGYTF. CDR3 nucleotides: TGTGCCAGCAGCTTAGTCCTGGGGCAGAACAGTGGCTACACCTTC.

This clone appeared a few times. This chain links TRBV27 with TRBJ1-5; D gene uncertain. V shed 6 bases and J shed 7 bases, with 16 bases lying between them. Germline V gives CDR1 MNHEY, CDR2 SMNVEV (reference sequence). This CDR3 contains 14 residues. The CDR3 is CASSRARLYQPQHF. The CDR3 DNA follows: TGTGCCAGCAGCCGCGCCCGGTTGTACCAGCCCCAGCATTTT.

In this sample, this clone turned up a few times. The chain is built from TRBV6-6 and TRBJ1-5, with D tentatively TRBD1 (5 bases). CDR1 is MNHNY, CDR2 SVGAGI, per germline (reference sequence). CDR3 length: 16 residues. V dropped 0 bases and J dropped 6 bases, with 15 bases sitting between them. The CDR3 region has the DNA TGTGCCAGCAGTTACTCGACCCCAGGGCTCGGTCAGCCCCAGCATTTT. Translating it yields CASSYSTPGLGQPQHF.

This clone was found once. This chain joins TRBV15 and TRBJ1-4, with D hard to call. The germline V gene encodes CDR1 LNHNV and CDR2 YYDKDF (reference sequence). The CDR3 sequence is 12 residues long. V was trimmed by 5 bases and J by 7 bases, leaving 8 bases between them. CDR3 nucleotides: TGTGCCACCAGCGTCTTGTCTGAAAAACTGTTTTTT. Its translation: CATSVLSEKLFF.

This clone was detected only once. The rearrangement joins TRBV5-1 to TRBJ2-7; D possibly corresponds to TRBD2 (6 bases). CDR3 size: 15 residues. The V end lost 0 bases, the J end lost 1 base, and 11 bases lay between the germline ends. Germline V gene lookup returns CDR1 SGHRS and CDR2 YFSETQ. The CDR3 protein is CASSLASGLSYEQYF. CDR3 bases: TGCGCCAGCAGCTTGGCCAGCGGACTATCCTACGAGCAGTACTTC.

This clone was observed once. The rearrangement uses TRBV5-1 and TRBJ2-7, with 11 bases fitting TRBD1. After removal of 4 bases from V and 3 bases from J, the junction contained 6 bases not matched to a gene. There are 15 residues in the CDR3. Germline V gene lookup returns CDR1 SGHRS and CDR2 YFSETQ. Here the CDR3 reads CASSSRDRGIYEQYF. The CDR3 nucleotides are TGCGCCAGCAGCAGCCGGGACAGGGGGATCTACGAGCAGTACTTC.

This clone has a handful of counts. The chain links TRBV6-6 to TRBJ1-2; TRBD1 matches 11 bases. CDR1 MNHNY and CDR2 SVGAGI come from the germline V gene (reference sequence). This CDR3 is built from 15 residues. J was trimmed by 7 bases and V by 0 bases; bases with no gene match: 4. The CDR3 sequence is CASSYSGQGARGYTF. The CDR3 DNA follows: TGTGCCAGCAGTTACTCAGGACAGGGGGCGCGTGGCTACACCTTC.

This chain joins TRBV4-2 and TRBJ2-3, with 7 positions matching TRBD2. Germline lookup yields CDR1 LGHNA and CDR2 YNFKEQ. This CDR3 is built from 15 residues. The junction had 4 bases not matched to a gene; V was cut back by 0 bases and J by 4 bases. This CDR3 is CASSQEWTSADTQYF. The DNA of the CDR3 is TGTGCCAGCAGCCAAGAGTGGACTAGTGCAGATACGCAGTATTTT.

This sequence joins TRBV30 and TRBJ1-2; 8 bases align to TRBD1. The CDR3 is 13 residues long. Germline V gene sequence: CDR1 GTSNPN, CDR2 SVGIG (reference sequence). J gave up 4 bases and V 3 bases, and 4 bases lay outside the gene matches. Here the CDR3 DNA reads TGTGCCTGGAGAGGACAGGGCCTCTATGGCTACACCTTC. It encodes CAWRGQGLYGYTF.

The genes are TRBV14 and TRBJ1-5; the D gene is possibly TRBD1 (6 bases). CDR1 and CDR2 from the germline V gene are SGHDN and FVKESK. The CDR3 spans 14 residues. V gave up 4 bases and J gave up 4 bases, with 11 bases separating them. This chain's CDR3 is CASSRGGLNQPQHF. The CDR3 coding sequence is TGTGCCAGCAGCCGCGGGGGCCTGAATCAGCCCCAGCATTTT.